This TCR beta chain was recovered during a study of CD8 T cells in Susac syndrome. Study overall: Patients with Susac syndrome were, at the time of blood collection, therapy-naive, maintained on corticosteroids, or maintained on intravenous immunoglobulin alone.

Random hexamers were used to reverse transcribe the RNA input (about 0.5 to 1 ug). TCRdb recomputed calls from the immunoSEQ multiplex PCR reads with MiXCR, one row per CDR3 protein. The table records around 95,000 distinct CDR3 sequences, 95% of them present only once. Note on this clonotype: What it recognizes is unknown.

General study findings and limits: TEMRA cells and active patients showed peak Susac CD8+ clonal expansion.

Sequencing of TCR beta was carried out in blood CD8+ and CD4+ T cells. The sequenced sample consisted of CD8+ T cells from PBMCs. The source is a human donor with Susac syndrome.

CDR3 region: CASSPQRYEQYF. The CDR3 nucleotides read TGTGCCAGCAGCCCACAGCGCTACGAGCAGTACTTC. This chain connects TRBV11-2 to TRBJ2-7; unclear D gene. Trimming cost V 5 bases and J 3 bases, with 8 bases left between them. Germline CDR1 and CDR2: SGHAT and FQNNGV. There are 12 residues in the CDR3.